The 17 T cell receptor beta chains presented below share a single source sample, sequenced in a study of human T cells and chemical hapten exposure. Time point described: patch test 1, 2 weeks after DPC sensitization. Treatment denoted: therapeutic diphenylcyclopropenone sensitization with weekly scalp DPC. MiXCR, run by TCRdb on the RACE reads, gives a single entry per CDR3 protein. This table holds under 65,000 distinct CDR3 sequences, 9% to 9.5% found once. The sample here was whole blood, taken in connection with sensitization to the hapten diphenylcyclopropenone (DPC). These receptors all come from a woman between 45 and 60 years old with alopecia areata. Some clones in this sample may be carry-over from other donors' samples.

This clonotype came up many times. The V and J genes are TRBV7-2 and TRBJ2-7, with no clear D. V dropped 0 bases and J dropped 6 bases, with 12 bases sitting between them. Germline CDR1 and CDR2: SGHTA and FQGNSA. CDR3 length equals 14 residues. The CDR3 protein is CASSLAPAAREQYF. CDR3 nucleotide sequence: TGTGCCAGCAGCTTAGCGCCCGCGGCACGCGAGCAGTACTTC.

The V and J genes are TRBV19 and TRBJ2-5; 9 bases map to TRBD1. CDR1 and CDR2 (germline): LNHDA, SQIVND (reference sequence). The CDR3 has 13 residues. V trimming: 6 bases; J trimming: 5 bases; junction bases outside the gene matches: 4. CDR3 loop: CASSTGGGETQYF. The CDR3 DNA reads TGTGCCAGTAGCACAGGGGGCGGTGAGACCCAGTACTTC. Using reference TRBV19 and TRBJ2-5 for the parts outside the CDR3, the full variable domain is DGGITQSPKYLFRKEGQNVTLSCEQNLNHDAMYWYRQDPGQGLRLIYYSQIVNDFQKGDIAEGYSVSREKKESFPLTVTSAQKNPTAFYLCASSTGGGETQYFGPGTRLLVL.

V and J are TRBV28 and TRBJ2-7; no reliable D call. V dropped 5 bases and J dropped 6 bases, with 11 bases sitting between them. The CDR3 runs 12 residues. Germline V lookup: CDR1 MDHEN, CDR2 SYDVKM. The CDR3 region is CASSVRGFEQYF. The DNA of the CDR3 is TGTGCCAGCAGTGTAAGAGGCTTCGAGCAGTACTTC.

This clonotype was counted a few times. The rearrangement links TRBV4-1 to TRBJ1-5, with no clear D. Trimming cost V 2 bases and J 5 bases, with 22 bases left between them. Germline CDR1 is MGHRA and CDR2 is YSYEKL. CDR3 length: 18 amino acids. Here the CDR3 reads CASSQSHMGFSFDQPQHF. The CDR3 bases are TGCGCCAGCAGCCAATCCCATATGGGTTTTTCGTTTGATCAGCCCCAGCATTTT.

This clonotype was recorded many times. This chain uses TRBV11-2 with TRBJ2-1, with D uncertain. This CDR3 comprises 16 residues. CDR1 and CDR2 (germline): SGHAT, FQNNGV. V was pared by 5 bases and J by 6 bases, with 20 bases between. In DNA form, the CDR3 reads TGTGCCAGCAGCCACTTAGGGAACCTGGGAACCAATGAGCAGTTCTTC. The encoded protein is CASSHLGNLGTNEQFF. The full variable domain, with the rest looked up from reference TRBV11-2 and TRBJ2-1, is EAGVAQSPRYKIIEKRQSVAFWCNPISGHATLYWYQQILGQGPKLLIQFQNNGVVDDSQLPKDRFSAERLKGVDSTLKIQPAKLEDSAVYLCASSHLGNLGTNEQFFGPGTRLTVL.

On this clonotype itself: A much bigger clone sits one base away, suggesting this may be a read error. The chain combines TRBV7-2 with TRBJ2-5; D unclear. CDR3 length: 13 residues. Between the trimmed V and J ends, which lost 1 base and 1 base, there was a span of 4 bases. Germline lookup yields CDR1 SGHTA and CDR2 FQGNSA. As DNA, the CDR3 is TGTGCCAGCAGCTTAGGACTCCAAGAGACCCAGTACTTC. Protein: CASSLGLQETQYF. The variable domain in full, completed from reference TRBV7-2 and TRBJ2-5, reads GAGVSQSPSNKVTEKGKDVELRCDPISGHTALYWYRQSLGQGLEFLIYFQGNSAPDKSGLPSDRFSAERTGGSVSTLTIQRTQQEDSAVYLCASSLGLQETQYFGPGTRLLVL.

The chain recombines TRBV5-1 with TRBJ1-4; no reliable D call. This CDR3 is 13 amino acids long. The germline V and J ends were trimmed by 0 bases and 4 bases, with 4 bases remaining between them. Germline CDR1 and CDR2: SGHRS and YFSETQ. In nucleotides, the CDR3 is TGCGCCAGCAGCTTGGGGGTTAATGAAAAACTGTTTTTT. This encodes CASSLGVNEKLFF. Variable domain in full (rest from reference TRBV5-1 and TRBJ1-4): KAGVTQTPRYLIKTRGQQVTLSCSPISGHRSVSWYQQTPGQGLQFLFEYFSETQRNKGNFPGRFSGRQFSNSRSEMNVSTLELGDSALYLCASSLGVNEKLFFGSGTQLSVL.

There are many counts of this clonotype. The chain employs TRBV6-1 and TRBJ1-2, with D tentatively TRBD1 (5 bases). Germline assignment: CDR1 MNHNS and CDR2 SASEGT. The CDR3 extends over 15 amino acids. Between the trimmed V and J ends, which lost 2 bases and 5 bases, there was a span of 15 bases. This CDR3 is CASSEKIGTRYGYTF. CDR3 in DNA: TGTGCCAGCAGTGAAAAAATCGGGACGCGGTATGGCTACACCTTC.

This clonotype came up many times. This chain links TRBV7-9 with TRBJ2-7; D may be TRBD2 (5 bases). The CDR3 has 14 amino acids. Germline CDR1 reads SEHNR; CDR2 reads FQNEAQ (reference sequence). Trimming removed 1 base from V and 5 bases from J, with 12 bases in between. The CDR3 DNA sequence: TGTGCCAGCAGCTTAGGAGGTCTAGCCAACGAGCAGTACTTC. Translated: CASSLGGLANEQYF.

This clonotype turned up a few times. The chain is built from TRBV4-3 and TRBJ1-2; no reliable D call. The CDR3 length is 15 residues. From germline, CDR1 is LGHNA and CDR2 YSLEER. The germline V and J ends were trimmed by 1 base and 3 bases, with 12 bases remaining between them. Here the CDR3 DNA reads TGCGCCAGCAGCCAAGTAATTTCTGGGCACTATGGCTACACCTTC. It specifies CASSQVISGHYGYTF.

The CDR3 here is CASREGYGHLEQYF. In DNA form, the CDR3 reads TGTGCCAGCAGGGAGGGCTACGGACATCTCGAGCAGTACTTC. The chain links TRBV6-5 to TRBJ2-7; D is perhaps TRBD2 (6 bases). V was shortened by 6 bases and J by 6 bases, with 18 bases between the two germline ends. Germline lookup yields CDR1 MNHEY and CDR2 SVGAGI. This CDR3 comprises 14 residues.

This clonotype appeared many times. This rearrangement joins TRBV10-2 to TRBJ2-3, with 7 bases that match TRBD2. The germline CDR1 and CDR2 sequences are WSHSY and SAAADI. V dropped 8 bases and J dropped 3; count of bases not matched to a gene: 2. The CDR3 length is 12 residues. The chain's CDR3 is CASFSGTDTQYF. As DNA, the CDR3 is TGCGCCAGCTTTAGCGGGACAGATACGCAGTATTTT.

The sample holds many counts of this clonotype. The CDR3 DNA sequence: TGTGCCAGCAGCCAACCGGGACAGGAGTATGGCTACACCTTC. It translates to CASSQPGQEYGYTF. The chain combines TRBV7-8 with TRBJ1-2, with TRBD1 identical over 8 bases. The V and J ends lost 5 bases and 5 bases, in that order; junction bases with no gene match: 7. The CDR3 runs to 14 residues. Germline V gene data show CDR1 as SGHVS and CDR2 as FQNEAQ.

Comment on this clonotype: Given a much more abundant clone one base away, this may be a read error. The chain has TRBV5-5 and TRBJ2-1; TRBD2 matches 9 bases. The CDR3 length is 17 residues. The germline CDR1 and CDR2 sequences are SGHKS and YYEKEE (reference sequence). This CDR3 is CVSSRLVAGVSYNEQFF. In DNA form, the CDR3 reads TGTGTCAGCAGCCGCCTAGTAGCGGGAGTCTCCTACAATGAGCAGTTCTTC.

V is TRBV28 and J is TRBJ2-7; 8 nucleotides match TRBD2. The CDR3 runs 14 residues. V was pared by 11 bases and J by 2 bases, with 11 bases of the junction left unmatched. Germline CDR1 is MDHEN and CDR2 is SYDVKM. In DNA, the CDR3 is TGTGCCGTAAATAGCGGGATAGACCCCTACGAGCAGTACTTC. Translated, it gives CAVNSGIDPYEQYF. Using reference TRBV28 and TRBJ2-7 for the parts outside the CDR3, the full variable domain is DVKVTQSSRYLVKRTGEKVFLECVQDMDHENMFWYRQDPGLGLRLIYFSYDVKMKEKGDIPEGYSVSREKKERFSLILESASTNQTSMYLCAVNSGIDPYEQYFGPGTRLTVT.

This clonotype showed up just a few times. This sequence joins TRBV6-2 or TRBV6-3 and TRBJ1-2; D not resolved. The CDR3 totals 12 residues. V lost 2 bases and J lost 4, with 5 bases in between. In germline, CDR1 is MNHEY, CDR2 SVGEGT. The CDR3: CASSYTVYGYTF. For the CDR3, the DNA is TGTGCCAGCAGTTACACGGTCTATGGCTACACCTTC.

This clonotype occurred a few times. The rearrangement joins TRBV29-1 to TRBJ2-5; D is undetermined. CDR3 length: 12 residues. Germline V CDR1 and CDR2: SQVTM, ANQGSEA. With 6 bases removed from V and 0 bases from J, the gap between germline ends came to 8 bases. The CDR3 DNA reads TGCAGCGTCGACCTGTACCAAGAGACCCAGTACTTC. This encodes CSVDLYQETQYF.